This TCR beta chain was found in a study of blood T cell repertoires in COVID-19. Overall study: The United States, Italy and Spain provided the acute and convalescent COVID-19 samples. T cells, B-cell-depleted T cells, or PBMCs supplied cDNA or gDNA.

Authors' analysis steps: The assay estimated nucleated cells by amplifying reference gene primers. Data came from immunoSEQ multiplex PCR; TCRdb stores just in-frame clones and leaves some out. V and J calls and clone size are copied from that table; D and trimming were computed from the DNA. The sample has several thousand clones; 73% are singletons. The V end lost 4 bases, the J end lost 9 bases, and 16 bases lay between the germline ends. Germline V gene sequence: CDR1 MGHRA, CDR2 YSYEKL. The CDR3 has 14 amino acids. The TCR was taken from a human donor in a cohort sampled during active COVID-19. The V and J genes are TRBV4-1 and TRBJ2-4, with D perhaps TRBD1 (6 bases). Sequencing was done on a sample of peripheral blood. CDR3 in amino acids: CASSPSQGLGIQYF. The CDR3 coding sequence is TGCGCCAGCAGCCCGAGTCAGGGGCTGGGCATTCAGTACTTC.